This T cell receptor (beta chain) emerged from a study of blood T cell repertoires in COVID-19. Study summary: COVID-19 samples from acute and convalescent phases originated in the United States, Italy and Spain. PBMCs, B-cell-depleted T cells, or T cells provided the cDNA or gDNA that made up the material.

This CDR3 has 16 amino acids. The V end lost 7 bases, the J end lost 4 bases, and 22 bases lay between the germline ends. Germline CDR1 SNHLY, CDR2 FYNNEI. Per the authors' pipeline: Reference gene primer amplification in the assay estimated nucleated cell counts. Produced via immunoSEQ multiplex PCR; TCRdb's table is partial and in-frame only. V and J calls and clone size are as listed in that table; D and trimming were resolved from the DNA. This sample has about 17,000 clones, with 89% found just once. The clonotype originates from a man in his sixties with active COVID-19. Sequences were obtained from peripheral blood. The chain has TRBV2 and TRBJ1-1; tentative D call: TRBD1 (5 bases). The CDR3 reads CASILMLGAITTEAFF. The CDR3 DNA is TGTGCCAGCATCCTCATGCTAGGGGCCATCACCACTGAAGCTTTCTTT.